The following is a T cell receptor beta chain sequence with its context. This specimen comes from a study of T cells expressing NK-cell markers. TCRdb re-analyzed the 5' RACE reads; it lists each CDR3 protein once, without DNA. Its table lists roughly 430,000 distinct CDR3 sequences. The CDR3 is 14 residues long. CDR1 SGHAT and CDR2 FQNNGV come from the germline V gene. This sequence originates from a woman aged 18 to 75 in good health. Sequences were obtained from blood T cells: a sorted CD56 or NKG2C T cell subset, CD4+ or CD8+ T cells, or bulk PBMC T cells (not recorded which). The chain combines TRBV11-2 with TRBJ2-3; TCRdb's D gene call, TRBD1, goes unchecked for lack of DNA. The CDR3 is CASSLAGDTDTQYF.